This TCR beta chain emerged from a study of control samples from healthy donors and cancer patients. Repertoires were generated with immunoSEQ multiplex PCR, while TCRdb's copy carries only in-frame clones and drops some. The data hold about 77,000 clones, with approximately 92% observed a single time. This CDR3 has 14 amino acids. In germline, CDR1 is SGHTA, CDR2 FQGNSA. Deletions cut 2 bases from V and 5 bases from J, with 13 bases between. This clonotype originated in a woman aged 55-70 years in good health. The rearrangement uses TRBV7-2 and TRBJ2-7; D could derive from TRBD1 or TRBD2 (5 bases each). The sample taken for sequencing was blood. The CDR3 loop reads CASSLQGAPDEQYF. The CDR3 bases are TGTGCCAGCAGCTTACAGGGAGCCCCCGACGAGCAGTACTTC.